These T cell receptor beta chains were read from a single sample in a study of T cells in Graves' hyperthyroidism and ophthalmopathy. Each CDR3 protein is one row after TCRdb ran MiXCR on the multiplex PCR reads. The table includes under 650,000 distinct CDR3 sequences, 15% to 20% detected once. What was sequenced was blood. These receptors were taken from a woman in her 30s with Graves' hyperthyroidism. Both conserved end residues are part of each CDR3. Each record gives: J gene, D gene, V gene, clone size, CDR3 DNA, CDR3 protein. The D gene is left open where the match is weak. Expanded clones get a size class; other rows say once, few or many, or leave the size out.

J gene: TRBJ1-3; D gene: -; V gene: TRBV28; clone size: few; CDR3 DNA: TGTGCCAGCAGGCCCCACCAGGCATCCCAAAACACCATATATTTT; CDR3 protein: CASRPHQASQNTIYF
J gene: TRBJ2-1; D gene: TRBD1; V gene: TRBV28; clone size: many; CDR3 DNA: TGTGCCAGCAGTTTATGGCAGGGGGCTGAGGGTAATGAGCAGTTCTTC; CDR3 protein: CASSLWQGAEGNEQFF
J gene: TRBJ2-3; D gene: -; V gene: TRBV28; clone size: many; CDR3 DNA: TGTGCCGCCTCTAGGGGTACGCAGTATTTT; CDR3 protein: CAASRGTQYF
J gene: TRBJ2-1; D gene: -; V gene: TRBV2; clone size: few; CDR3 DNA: TGTGCCAGCAGTGAGGGGGTCTCCTACAATGAGCAGTTCTTC; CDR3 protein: CASSEGVSYNEQFF
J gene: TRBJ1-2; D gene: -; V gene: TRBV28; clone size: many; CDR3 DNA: TGTGCCAGCAGTTGGGGGGATTATGGCTACACCTTC; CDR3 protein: CASSWGDYGYTF
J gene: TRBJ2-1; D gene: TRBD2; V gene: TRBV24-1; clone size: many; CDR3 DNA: TGTGCCACCAGTGATCCGCCGGGACTAGCGGGAGGAGCTCACAATGAGCAGTTCTTC; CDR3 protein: CATSDPPGLAGGAHNEQFF
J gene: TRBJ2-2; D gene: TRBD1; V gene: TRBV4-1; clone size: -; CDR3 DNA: TGCGCCAGCAGCCAGCCGGTGGACAGGGGGCTCGGGGAGCTGTTTTTT; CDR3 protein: CASSQPVDRGLGELFF
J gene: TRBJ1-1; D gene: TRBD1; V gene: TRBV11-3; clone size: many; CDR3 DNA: TGTGCCAGCAGCCCACGGACAGGGTCCAACACTGAAGCTTTCTTT; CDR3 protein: CASSPRTGSNTEAFF
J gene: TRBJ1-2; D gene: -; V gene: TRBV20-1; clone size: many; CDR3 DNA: TGCAGTGCTAGAGGGAATTTGGACTATGGCTACACCTTC; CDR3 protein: CSARGNLDYGYTF
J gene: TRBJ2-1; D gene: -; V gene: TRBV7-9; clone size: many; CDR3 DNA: TGTGCCAGCAGCAGGGTCAACTACAATGAGCAGTTCTTC; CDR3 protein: CASSRVNYNEQFF
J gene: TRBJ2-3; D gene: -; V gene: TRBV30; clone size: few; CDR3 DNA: TGTGCCTGGACCTTGGGGGGGGCACGCACAGATACGCAGTATTTT; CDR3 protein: CAWTLGGARTDTQYF
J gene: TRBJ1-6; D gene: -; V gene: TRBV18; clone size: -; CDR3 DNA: TGTGCCAGCTCGCCCCGTGGGGGAGATAATTCACCCCTCCACTTT; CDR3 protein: CASSPRGGDNSPLHF
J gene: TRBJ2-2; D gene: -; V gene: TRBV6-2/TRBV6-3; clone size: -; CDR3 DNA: TGTGCCAGCTGGGGGTTACTGGTTACCGGGGAGCTGTTTTTT; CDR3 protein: CASWGLLVTGELFF
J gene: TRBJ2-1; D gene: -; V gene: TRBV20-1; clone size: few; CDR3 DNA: -; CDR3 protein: CSARRFGQGIRFF
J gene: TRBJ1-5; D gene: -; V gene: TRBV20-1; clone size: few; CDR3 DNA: TGCAGTGCCCACCCCCTGCGGGGGGATAGCAATCAGCCCCAGCATTTT; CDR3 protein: CSAHPLRGDSNQPQHF
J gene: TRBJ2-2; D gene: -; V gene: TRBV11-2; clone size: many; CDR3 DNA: TGTGCCAGCCGTGGGACCGCGGGGACCGGGGAGCTGTTTTTT; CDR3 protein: CASRGTAGTGELFF
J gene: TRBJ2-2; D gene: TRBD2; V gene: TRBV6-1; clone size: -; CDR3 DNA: TGTGCCAGCAAAAGACTAGCGGGAGTTACCGGGGAGCTGTTTTTT; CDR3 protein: CASKRLAGVTGELFF
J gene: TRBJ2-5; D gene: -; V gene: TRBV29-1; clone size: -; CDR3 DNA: TGCAGCGTTGACGGGGGTTGGGAGACCCAGTACTTC; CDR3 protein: CSVDGGWETQYF
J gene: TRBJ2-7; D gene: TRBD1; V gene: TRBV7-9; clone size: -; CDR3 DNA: TGTGCCAGCAGCTTGAACAGGGGACATTTAGCCTACGAGCAGTACTTC; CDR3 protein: CASSLNRGHLAYEQYF
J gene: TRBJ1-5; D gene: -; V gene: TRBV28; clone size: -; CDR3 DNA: TGTGCCAGCAGTTTACACCCCCAGCATTTT; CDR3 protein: CASSLHPQHF
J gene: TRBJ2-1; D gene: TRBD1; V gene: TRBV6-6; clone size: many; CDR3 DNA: TGTGCCAGCAGTTTCCGGGACAGGGACAATGAGCAGTTCTTC; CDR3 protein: CASSFRDRDNEQFF
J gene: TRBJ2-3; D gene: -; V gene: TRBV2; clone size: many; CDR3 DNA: TGTGCCAGCAGACCAAGCACAGATACGCAGTATTTT; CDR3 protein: CASRPSTDTQYF
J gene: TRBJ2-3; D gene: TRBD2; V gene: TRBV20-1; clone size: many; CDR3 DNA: TGCAGTGCCCCCAAATTGGGAGGGACAGATACGCAGTATTTT; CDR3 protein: CSAPKLGGTDTQYF
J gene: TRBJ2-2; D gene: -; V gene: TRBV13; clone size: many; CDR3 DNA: TGTGCCAGCAGCCCGGAGTCGGGGAACACCGGGGAGCTGTTTTTT; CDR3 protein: CASSPESGNTGELFF
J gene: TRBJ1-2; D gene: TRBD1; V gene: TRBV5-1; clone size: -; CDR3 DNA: TGCGCCAGCAGCTTAAGGGACAGCTGGGGCTACACCTTC; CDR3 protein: CASSLRDSWGYTF
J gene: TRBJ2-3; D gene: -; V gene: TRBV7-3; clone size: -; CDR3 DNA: TGTGCCAGCAGCTTAGTCCCTGGAGATACGCAGTATTTT; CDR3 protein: CASSLVPGDTQYF
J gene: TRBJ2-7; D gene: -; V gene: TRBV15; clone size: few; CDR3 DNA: TGTGCCACCAGCAGAGATCCGGGCGACAGCGAGCAGTACTTC; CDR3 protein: CATSRDPGDSEQYF
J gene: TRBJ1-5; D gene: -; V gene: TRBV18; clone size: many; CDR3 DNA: TGTGCCAGCTCTCCAATAGGAGGGAATCAGCCCCAGCATTTT; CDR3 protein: CASSPIGGNQPQHF
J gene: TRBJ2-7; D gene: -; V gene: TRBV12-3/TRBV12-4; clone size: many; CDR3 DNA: TGTGCCAGCAGTTTCGACCCCTACGAGCAGTACTTC; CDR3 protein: CASSFDPYEQYF
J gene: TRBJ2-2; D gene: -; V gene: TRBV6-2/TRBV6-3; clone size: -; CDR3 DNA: TGTGCCAGCAGTTTATCCGCGGGGACAGTGGTACTAAACACCGGGGAGCTGTTTTTT; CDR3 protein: CASSLSAGTVVLNTGELFF